In this sample, the clone carrying this T cell receptor (beta chain) turned up many times. Antigen: not known. The sample originates from a study of human T cells and chemical hapten exposure. Within the library, unique molecular identifiers were attached to each individual cDNA molecule. Original methodology: The median was around 91,000 TCRs per sample, ranging about 20,000 to 690,600. TCRdb analysed the RACE reads with MiXCR anew, one entry per CDR3 protein. Clone size and V and J calls follow TCRdb, not the original study. Altogether about 50,000 distinct CDR3 sequences are present, 4.3% being singletons, with the ten largest covering 1.5% to 2%. Trimming shortened V by 4 bases and J by 4 bases, and 11 bases separated the two germline ends. Germline lookup yields CDR1 SQVTM and CDR2 ANQGSEA. The CDR3 consists of 13 residues. Study results and limitations: No change in TCRs above 1 in 1000 frequency was produced by DPC sensitization.

Time point reported: healthy volunteer bleed at 2 weeks. Sequencing started from total RNA isolated from unfractionated whole blood. The sequenced sample consisted of whole blood. This clonotype originated in a female donor in good health. Some clones in this sample may be carry-over from other donors' samples. The chain links TRBV29-1 to TRBJ1-5; tentative D call: TRBD1 (5 bases). The CDR3 DNA sequence: TGCAGCGTTGGAGGCCAGGGAAATCAGCCCCAGCATTTT. It specifies CSVGGQGNQPQHF.